This TCR beta chain was captured in a study of blood T cell repertoires in COVID-19. Looking at the study overall: Samples taken during acute and convalescent COVID-19 were collected in the United States, Italy and Spain. PBMCs, B-cell-depleted T cells, or T cells provided the cDNA or gDNA that made up the material.

The CDR3 has 12 amino acids. V was cut by 7 bases and J by 6 bases, with 10 bases left in between. As processed by the authors: By means of reference gene primer amplification, nucleated cell counts were estimated. Assay: immunoSEQ multiplex PCR; the TCRdb copy retains only in-frame clones and omits some. V and J calls and clone size follow that table, whereas D and trimming were derived from the DNA. The table records some 270,000 clones, approximately 86% of them present only once. This sequence joins TRBV12-3 or TRBV12-4 and TRBJ1-5, with D unresolved. Input material: peripheral blood. This TCR was sampled from a man aged 40-49 years with active or convalescent COVID-19. The CDR3 region is CASTRFGQPQHF. The CDR3 DNA reads as TGTGCCAGCACCCGATTCGGTCAGCCCCAGCATTTT.